This TCR beta chain was captured by sequencing in a study of cytomegalovirus exposure and HLA in healthy donors. Primers included in the PCR were 60 Vbeta and 13 Jbeta primers. Sequencing was performed with immunoSEQ multiplex PCR; in TCRdb, only in-frame clones are kept and a portion is missing. Of 220,000 or so clones in the sample, roughly four fifths are singletons; the top ten hold 2.5% to 3%. The CDR3 runs 14 residues. J was trimmed by 2 bases and V by 7 bases; bases with no gene match: 4. Germline V gene sequence: CDR1 MNHNY, CDR2 SVGAGI (reference sequence). The V gene is TRBV6-6, the J gene TRBJ1-5; 8 bases match TRBD1. Sequenced: PBMCs. This TCR was sampled from a woman in her forties in good health and CMV-seronegative. The CDR3 protein is CASIDRGGNQPQHF. The CDR3 bases are TGTGCCAGCATCGACAGGGGTGGCAATCAGCCCCAGCATTTT.